This TCR beta chain came from a study of shared clonotypes between healthy human individuals. In this sample, this clone turned up once. Its antigen is unidentified. The CDR3 covers 16 residues. Trimming stripped 3 bases from V and 2 bases from J, with 15 bases between. Germline-derived CDR1 and CDR2 are SGHTA and FQGTGA. The replicate PCRs on unsorted PBMC were given about 300 ng DNA, which is about 30,000 T cell genomes. Using immunoSEQ multiplex PCR, the repertoire was profiled, and TCRdb retains in-frame clones only, with some absent. The sample holds around 530,000 clones, around 78% seen once. Overall study findings and caveats: Sampling included only blood; tissue repertoires likely differ.

The sample taken for sequencing was PBMCs. This TCR came from a woman aged 35 to 49 in good health. Some clones in this sample may be carry-over from other donors' samples. J is TRBJ2-3 and V is TRBV7-3, with D unresolved. Here the CDR3 reads CASSLYRATPTDTQYF. The CDR3 DNA reads TGTGCCAGCAGCTTGTACCGGGCCACCCCCACAGATACGCAGTATTTT.